This T cell receptor (beta chain) was identified during a study of OX40 agonist ivuxolimab in advanced cancers. On the study more broadly: Patients received ivuxolimab, an intravenous treatment, every 2 weeks at 0.01 to 10 mg/kg. Partial responses were seen in three patients, one with hepatocellular carcinoma and two with cutaneous melanoma. Regarding the study as a whole: At 0.1 to 3.0 mg/kg, CD4+ and CD8+ blood T cells expanded clonally by week 6.

The CDR3 totals 15 residues. Per the germline V gene, CDR1 is SGHNT and CDR2 is YYREEE (reference sequence). The V gene lost 0 bases and the J gene lost 3 bases, with 13 bases spanning the gap. The protocol was immunoSEQ multiplex PCR, while the TCRdb copy is restricted to in-frame clones and leaves out a portion. This table holds approximately 80,000 clones, almost 85% found once. About this clone itself: Its antigen is undetermined.

The clonotype comes from an adult with an advanced solid tumor such as melanoma, head and neck, liver or kidney cancer. V is TRBV5-4 and J is TRBJ2-7; D gene ambiguous. This specimen consisted of CD4+ or CD8+ T cells sorted from blood, obtained in a trial of the OX40 agonist ivuxolimab. CDR3 nucleotide sequence: TGTGCCAGCAGCTTGGAGTCACAGCCAAGCTACGAGCAGTACTTC. This codes for CASSLESQPSYEQYF.